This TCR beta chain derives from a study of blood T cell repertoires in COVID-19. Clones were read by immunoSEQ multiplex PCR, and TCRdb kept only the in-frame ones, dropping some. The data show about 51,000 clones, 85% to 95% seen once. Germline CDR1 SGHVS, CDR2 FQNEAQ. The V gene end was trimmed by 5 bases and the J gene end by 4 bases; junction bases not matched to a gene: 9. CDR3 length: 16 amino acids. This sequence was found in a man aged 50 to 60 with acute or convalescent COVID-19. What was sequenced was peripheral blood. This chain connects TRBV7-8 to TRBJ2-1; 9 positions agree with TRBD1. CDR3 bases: TGTGCCAGCAGCCCGTGGACAGGGGACTTTTACAATGAGCAGTTCTTC. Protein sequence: CASSPWTGDFYNEQFF.